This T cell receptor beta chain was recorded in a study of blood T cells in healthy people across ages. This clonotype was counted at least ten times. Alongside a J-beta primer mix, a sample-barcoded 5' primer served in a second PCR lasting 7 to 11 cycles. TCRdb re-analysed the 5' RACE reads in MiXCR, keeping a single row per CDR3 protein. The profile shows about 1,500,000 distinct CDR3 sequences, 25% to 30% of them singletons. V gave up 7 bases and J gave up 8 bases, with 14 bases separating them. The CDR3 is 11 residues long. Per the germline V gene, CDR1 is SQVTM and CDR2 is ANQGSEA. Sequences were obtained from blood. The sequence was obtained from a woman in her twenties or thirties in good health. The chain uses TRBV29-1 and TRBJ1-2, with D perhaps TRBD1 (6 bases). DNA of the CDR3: TGCAGCGCACCGGACAGCACGGGCTACACCTTC. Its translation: CSAPDSTGYTF.